This T cell receptor beta chain was observed in a study of regulatory T cells in long-lasting Graves disease. Note on this clonotype: The antigen is not known.

iRepertoire HTBI primers and Arm-PCR of CDR3 regions built TCR beta libraries. One entry per CDR3 protein results from TCRdb running MiXCR on the multiplex PCR reads. Seen here are roughly 400,000 distinct CDR3 sequences, about 21% observed once, and the top ten hold 14%. The CDR3 covers 18 residues. Germline V lookup: CDR1 MNHEY, CDR2 SMNVEV (reference sequence). The V segment lost 0 bases and the J segment 0 bases; nucleotides outside the gene matches: 7. Whole-study findings and limits: It was in persistent disease that TRBV28, TRBJ1-2 and TRBJ2-5 were favored.

Time point specified: persistent/refractory GD, antithyroid drugs over 5 years with positive TRAb. From RNA extracted from PBMCs, the TCR library was made. The receptor comes from a female donor with Graves disease. The sample was peripheral blood mononuclear cells (PBMCs), taken when the disease was refractory, from a patient treated with antithyroid drugs. The chain carries TRBV27 and TRBJ2-5, with TRBD2 matching 10 bases. CDR3 DNA: TGTGCCAGCAGTTTATCAGTGGGACTAGCGAAGTACCAAGAGACCCAGTACTTC. This codes for CASSLSVGLAKYQETQYF.